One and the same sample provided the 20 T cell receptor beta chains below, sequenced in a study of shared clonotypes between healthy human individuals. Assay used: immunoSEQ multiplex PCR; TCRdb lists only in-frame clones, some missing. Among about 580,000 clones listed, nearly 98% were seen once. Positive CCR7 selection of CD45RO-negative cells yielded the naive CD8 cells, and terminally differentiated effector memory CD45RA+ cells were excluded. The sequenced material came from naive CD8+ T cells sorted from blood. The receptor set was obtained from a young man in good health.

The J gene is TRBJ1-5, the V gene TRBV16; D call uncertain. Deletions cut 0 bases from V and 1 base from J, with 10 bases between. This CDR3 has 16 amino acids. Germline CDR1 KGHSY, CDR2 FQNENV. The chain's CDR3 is CASSQSAGDSNQPQHF. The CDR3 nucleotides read TGTGCCAGCAGCCAATCGGCGGGAGACAGCAATCAGCCCCAGCATTTT. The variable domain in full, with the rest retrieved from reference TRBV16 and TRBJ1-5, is GEEVAQTPKHLVRGEGQKAKLYCAPIKGHSYVFWYQQVLKNEFKFLISFQNENVFDETGMPKERFSAKCLPNSPCSLEIQATKLEDSAVYFCASSQSAGDSNQPQHFGDGTRLSIL.

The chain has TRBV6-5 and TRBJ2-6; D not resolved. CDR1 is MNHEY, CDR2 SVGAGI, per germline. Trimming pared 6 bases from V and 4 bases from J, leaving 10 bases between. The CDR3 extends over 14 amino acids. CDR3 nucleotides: TGTGCCAGCAGCATACTCCCCGGGGCCAACGTCCTGACTTTC. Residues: CASSILPGANVLTF.

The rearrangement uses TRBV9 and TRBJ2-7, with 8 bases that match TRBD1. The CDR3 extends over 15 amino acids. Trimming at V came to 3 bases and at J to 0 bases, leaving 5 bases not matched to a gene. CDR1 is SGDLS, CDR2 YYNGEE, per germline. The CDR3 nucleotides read TGTGCCAGCAGCGCAGGGGGCGGAACCTCCTACGAGCAGTACTTC. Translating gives CASSAGGGTSYEQYF.

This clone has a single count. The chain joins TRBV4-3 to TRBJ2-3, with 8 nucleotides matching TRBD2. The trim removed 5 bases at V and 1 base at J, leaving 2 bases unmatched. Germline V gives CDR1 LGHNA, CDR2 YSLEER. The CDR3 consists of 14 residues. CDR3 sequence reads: CASSAGLGTDTQYF. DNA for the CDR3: TGCGCCAGCAGCGCGGGACTAGGCACAGATACGCAGTATTTT.

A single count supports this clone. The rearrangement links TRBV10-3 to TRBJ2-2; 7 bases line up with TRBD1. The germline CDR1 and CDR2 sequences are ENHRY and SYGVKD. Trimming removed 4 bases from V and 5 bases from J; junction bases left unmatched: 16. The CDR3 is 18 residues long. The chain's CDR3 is CAISGGTLQGPWTGELFF. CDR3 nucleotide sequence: TGTGCCATCAGTGGGGGGACCCTACAGGGGCCGTGGACCGGGGAGCTGTTTTTT.

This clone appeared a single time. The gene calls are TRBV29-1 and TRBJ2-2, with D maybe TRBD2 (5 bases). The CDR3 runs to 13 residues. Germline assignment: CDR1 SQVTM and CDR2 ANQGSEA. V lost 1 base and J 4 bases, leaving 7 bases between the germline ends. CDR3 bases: TGCAGCGTTGAAGCTAGCCTCACCGGGGAGCTGTTTTTT. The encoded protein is CSVEASLTGELFF.

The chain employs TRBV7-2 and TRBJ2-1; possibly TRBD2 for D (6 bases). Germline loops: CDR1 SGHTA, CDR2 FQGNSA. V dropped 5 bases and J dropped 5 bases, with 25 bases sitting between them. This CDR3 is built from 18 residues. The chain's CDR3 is CASSPYLPGVLANNEQFF. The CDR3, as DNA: TGTGCCAGCAGCCCCTACCTCCCCGGGGTTCTAGCGAACAATGAGCAGTTCTTC.

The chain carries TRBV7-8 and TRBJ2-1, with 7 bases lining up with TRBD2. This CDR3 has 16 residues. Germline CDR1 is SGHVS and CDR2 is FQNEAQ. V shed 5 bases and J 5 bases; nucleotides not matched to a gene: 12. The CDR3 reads CASSQSTGGPDNEQFF. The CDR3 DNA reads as TGTGCCAGCAGCCAGTCAACGGGGGGTCCGGACAATGAGCAGTTCTTC.

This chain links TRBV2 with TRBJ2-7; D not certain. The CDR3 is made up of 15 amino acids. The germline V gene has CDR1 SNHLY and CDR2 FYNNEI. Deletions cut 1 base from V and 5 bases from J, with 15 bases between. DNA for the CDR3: TGTGCCAGCAGTGAAGGTTTATTTTTAACAAACGAGCAGTACTTC. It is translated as CASSEGLFLTNEQYF. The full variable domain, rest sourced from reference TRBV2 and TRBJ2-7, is EPEVTQTPSHQVTQMGQEVILRCVPISNHLYFYWYRQILGQKVEFLVSFYNNEISEKSEIFDDQFSVERPDGSNFTLKIRSTKLEDSAMYFCASSEGLFLTNEQYFGPGTRLTVT.

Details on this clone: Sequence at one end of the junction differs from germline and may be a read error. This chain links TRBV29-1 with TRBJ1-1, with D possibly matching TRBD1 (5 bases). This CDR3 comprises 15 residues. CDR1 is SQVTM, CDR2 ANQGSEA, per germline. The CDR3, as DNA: TGCAGCGCTGAACAACCGGGACCTGGCGGCACTGAAGCTTTCTTT. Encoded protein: CSAEQPGPGGTEAFF.

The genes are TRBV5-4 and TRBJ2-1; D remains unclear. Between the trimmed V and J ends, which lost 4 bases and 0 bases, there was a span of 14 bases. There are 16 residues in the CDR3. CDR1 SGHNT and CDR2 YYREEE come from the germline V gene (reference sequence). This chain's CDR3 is CASSQPSVSSYNEQFF. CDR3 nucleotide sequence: TGTGCCAGCAGCCAACCTTCTGTTAGCTCCTACAATGAGCAGTTCTTC.

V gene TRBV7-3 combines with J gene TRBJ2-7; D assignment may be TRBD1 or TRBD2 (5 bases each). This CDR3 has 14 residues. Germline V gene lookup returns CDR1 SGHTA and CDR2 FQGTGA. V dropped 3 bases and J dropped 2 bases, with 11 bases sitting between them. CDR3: CASSFYQGPYEQYF. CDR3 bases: TGTGCCAGCAGCTTTTATCAGGGACCCTACGAGCAGTACTTC.

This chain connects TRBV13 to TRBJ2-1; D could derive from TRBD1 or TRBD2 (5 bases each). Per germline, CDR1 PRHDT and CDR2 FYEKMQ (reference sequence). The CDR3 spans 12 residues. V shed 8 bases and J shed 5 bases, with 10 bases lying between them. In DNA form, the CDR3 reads TGTGCCAGCGGAGGCAGGGACAATGAGCAGTTCTTC. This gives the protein CASGGRDNEQFF. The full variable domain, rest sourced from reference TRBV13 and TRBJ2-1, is AAGVIQSPRHLIKEKRETATLKCYPIPRHDTVYWYQQGPGQDPQFLISFYEKMQSDKGSIPDRFSAQQFSDYHSELNMSSLELGDSALYFCASGGRDNEQFFGPGTRLTVL.

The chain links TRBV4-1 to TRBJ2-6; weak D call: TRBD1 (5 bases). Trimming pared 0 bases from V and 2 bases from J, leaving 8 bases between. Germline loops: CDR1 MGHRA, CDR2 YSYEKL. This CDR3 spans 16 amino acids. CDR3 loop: CASSQDQGTGANVLTF. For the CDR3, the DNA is TGCGCCAGCAGCCAAGATCAGGGTACTGGGGCCAACGTCCTGACTTTC.

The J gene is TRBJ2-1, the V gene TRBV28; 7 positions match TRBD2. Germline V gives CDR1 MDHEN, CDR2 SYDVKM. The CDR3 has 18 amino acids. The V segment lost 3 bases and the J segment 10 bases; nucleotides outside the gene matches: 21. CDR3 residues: CASSLGLAGSSPSGEQFF. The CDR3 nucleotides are TGTGCCAGCAGTTTGGGGTTAGCGGGTTCTTCTCCCTCGGGGGAGCAGTTCTTC. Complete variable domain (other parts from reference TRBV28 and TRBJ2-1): DVKVTQSSRYLVKRTGEKVFLECVQDMDHENMFWYRQDPGLGLRLIYFSYDVKMKEKGDIPEGYSVSREKKERFSLILESASTNQTSMYLCASSLGLAGSSPSGEQFFGPGTRLTVL.

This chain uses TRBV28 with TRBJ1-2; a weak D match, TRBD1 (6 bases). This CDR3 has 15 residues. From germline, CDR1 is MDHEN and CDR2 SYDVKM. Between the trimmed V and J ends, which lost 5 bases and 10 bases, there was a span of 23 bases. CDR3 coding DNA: TGTGCCAGCAGTCTCATTACCGTAGGGGGGGCCTACTACACCTTC. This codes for CASSLITVGGAYYTF.

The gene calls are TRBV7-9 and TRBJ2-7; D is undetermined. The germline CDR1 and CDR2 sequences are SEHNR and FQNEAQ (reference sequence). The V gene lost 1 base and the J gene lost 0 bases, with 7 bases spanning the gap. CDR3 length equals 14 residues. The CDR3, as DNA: TGTGCCAGCAGCTTAGTCAGGAGCTCCTACGAGCAGTACTTC. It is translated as CASSLVRSSYEQYF.

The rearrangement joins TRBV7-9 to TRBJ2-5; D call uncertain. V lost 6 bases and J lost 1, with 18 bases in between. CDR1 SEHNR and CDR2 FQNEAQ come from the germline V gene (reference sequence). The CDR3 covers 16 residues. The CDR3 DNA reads TGTGCCAGCAGTTCAACAAGATTTGGGGTCCAAGAGACCCAGTACTTC. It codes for CASSSTRFGVQETQYF.

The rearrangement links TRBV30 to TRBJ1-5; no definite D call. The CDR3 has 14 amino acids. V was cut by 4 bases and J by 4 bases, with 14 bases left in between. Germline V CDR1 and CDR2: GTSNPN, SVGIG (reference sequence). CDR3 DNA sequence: TGTGCCTGGAACCGACTTGGAGGAAATCAGCCCCAGCATTTT. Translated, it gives CAWNRLGGNQPQHF.

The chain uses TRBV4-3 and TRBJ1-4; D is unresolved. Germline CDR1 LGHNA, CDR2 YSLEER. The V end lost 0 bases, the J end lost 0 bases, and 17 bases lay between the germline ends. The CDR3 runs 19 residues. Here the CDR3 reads CASSQDLWDSAATNEKLFF. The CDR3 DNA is TGCGCCAGCAGCCAAGATCTGTGGGATTCTGCCGCAACTAATGAAAAACTGTTTTTT.